These 17 T cell receptor beta chains share one sample of origin, sequenced in a study of cytomegalovirus exposure and HLA in healthy donors. In the PCR, 60 Vbeta and 13 Jbeta primers were used. Method: immunoSEQ multiplex PCR; TCRdb's copy keeps in-frame clones and lacks some. The sample has about 200,000 clones, and its top ten clones hold around 6%. Sequencing was performed on PBMCs. The receptors were gathered from a man under 40 in good health and CMV-seronegative.

CDR3 bases: TGTGCCAGCTCACAACAGAACACTGAAGCTTTCTTT. It yields the protein CASSQQNTEAFF. This sequence joins TRBV18 and TRBJ1-1; no firm D call. CDR1 and CDR2 from the germline V gene are KGHSH and LQKENI. The CDR3 has 12 amino acids. The ends were cut back, 4 bases at V and 1 base at J, with 4 bases in the middle.

This CDR3 is CASRAGAYGYTF. For the CDR3, the DNA is TGTGCCAGCAGGGCAGGGGCCTATGGCTACACCTTC. The gene calls are TRBV7-2 and TRBJ1-2, with TRBD1 as a possible D gene (6 bases). The CDR3 loop spans 12 amino acids. Trimming removed 6 bases from V and 4 bases from J, with 9 bases in between. Germline CDR1 SGHTA, CDR2 FQGNSA.

V is TRBV18 and J is TRBJ1-5; TRBD1 is a possible D gene (6 bases). The CDR3 sequence is 15 residues long. Germline CDR1 and CDR2: KGHSH and LQKENI. Trimming removed 1 base at V and 2 bases at J, with 9 bases between. CDR3 bases: TGTGCCAGCTCACCACTTCCAGGGGGCAATCAGCCCCAGCATTTT. As protein: CASSPLPGGNQPQHF.

In DNA, the CDR3 is TGCAGCGTCCCCCTCCCCCTCGGGCAGTTCTTC. This gives the protein CSVPLPLGQFF. The chain combines TRBV29-1 with TRBJ2-1; D is unresolved. The germline V gene has CDR1 SQVTM and CDR2 ANQGSEA. Trimming took off 6 bases at V and 12 bases at J, with 15 bases between the two ends. This CDR3 has 11 amino acids.

V is TRBV4-2 and J is TRBJ1-1, with D unclear. This CDR3 has 15 residues. Germline V gives CDR1 LGHNA, CDR2 YNFKEQ. V lost 2 bases to trimming and J lost 1 base, with 11 bases between them. CDR3 loop: CASSQITEGNTEAFF. CDR3 nucleotide sequence: TGTGCCAGCAGCCAAATAACCGAGGGGAACACTGAAGCTTTCTTT.

The chain combines TRBV7-9 with TRBJ1-1; 9 nucleotides line up with TRBD1. J lost 4 bases, V lost 2 bases, and 5 bases had no gene match. Germline CDR1 reads SEHNR; CDR2 reads FQNEAQ (reference sequence). The CDR3 totals 15 residues. The chain's CDR3 is CASSLLGQGGTEAFF. The CDR3 region has the DNA TGTGCCAGCAGCTTACTGGGACAGGGCGGCACTGAAGCTTTCTTT. The variable domain in full, with the rest retrieved from reference TRBV7-9 and TRBJ1-1, is DTGVSQNPRHKITKRGQNVTFRCDPISEHNRLYWYRQTLGQGPEFLTYFQNEAQLEKSRLLSDRFSAERPKGSFSTLEIQRTEQGDSAMYLCASSLLGQGGTEAFFGQGTRLTVV.

V and J are TRBV5-4 and TRBJ1-1; unclear D gene. The V end lost 3 bases, the J end lost 5 bases, and 20 bases lay between the germline ends. Germline V gene sequence: CDR1 SGHNT, CDR2 YYREEE (reference sequence). CDR3 length: 16 residues. In DNA form, the CDR3 reads TGTGCCAGCAGCTCCCCCCAGGTGGCAGTAGGTACTGAAGCTTTCTTT. It is translated as CASSSPQVAVGTEAFF.

The V gene is TRBV30, the J gene TRBJ2-3, with 8 bases aligning to TRBD1. Germline V gene lookup returns CDR1 GTSNPN and CDR2 SVGIG (reference sequence). CDR3 size: 19 residues. Unmatched junction bases numbered 14, after V lost 0 bases and J lost 0 bases. The CDR3 sequence: CAWSVRRGGTGASTDTQYF. In DNA, the CDR3 is TGTGCCTGGAGTGTAAGGCGTGGAGGGACAGGCGCTAGCACAGATACGCAGTATTTT.

V and J are TRBV6-5 and TRBJ2-1; 11 positions match TRBD2. The V gene's germline CDR1 is MNHEY and CDR2 SVGAGI. V was pared by 4 bases and J by 8 bases, with 7 bases of the junction left unmatched. The CDR3 spans 15 residues. This chain's CDR3 is CASSLAGGRSHEQFF. CDR3 DNA sequence: TGTGCCAGCAGTTTAGCGGGGGGGCGATCCCATGAGCAGTTCTTC.

The J gene is TRBJ1-5, the V gene TRBV9; maybe TRBD1 (5 bases). Between the trimmed V and J ends, which lost 5 bases and 7 bases, there was a span of 16 bases. The CDR3 length is 14 residues. Germline V CDR1 and CDR2: SGDLS, YYNGEE. The CDR3 DNA follows: TGTGCCAGCAGTGTGGGGGGTTACGGACAGCCCCAGCATTTT. Translation: CASSVGGYGQPQHF.

The chain couples TRBV6-5 to TRBJ1-2; D remains ambiguous. V lost 6 bases and J 4 bases, leaving 12 bases between the germline ends. The V gene's germline CDR1 is MNHEY and CDR2 SVGAGI. There are 13 residues in the CDR3. The CDR3 nucleotides read TGTGCCAGCAGCCTTTCCCTCCTCTATGGCTACACCTTC. This gives the protein CASSLSLLYGYTF.

The V call is TRBV10-2, the J call TRBJ1-5; 8 bases map to TRBD1. The germline V gene encodes CDR1 WSHSY and CDR2 SAAADI. The CDR3 sequence is 16 residues long. V was pared by 6 bases and J by 5 bases, with 12 bases of the junction left unmatched. CDR3 sequence: CASSSGQGRSDQPQHF. The DNA for the CDR3 is TGCGCCAGCAGCTCCGGACAGGGACGGTCGGATCAGCCCCAGCATTTT.

The chain recombines TRBV18 with TRBJ1-1; weak D call: TRBD1 (6 bases). The CDR3 runs to 14 residues. The V gene lost 0 bases and the J gene lost 4 bases, with 9 bases spanning the gap. Germline V gives CDR1 KGHSH, CDR2 LQKENI. The CDR3 spells CASSPPQGSTEAFF. In DNA form, the CDR3 reads TGTGCCAGCTCACCACCCCAGGGGAGCACTGAAGCTTTCTTT.

The chain uses TRBV27 and TRBJ1-1; the match to TRBD1 covers 8 bases. CDR3 length equals 17 residues. Trimming cost V 4 bases and J 8 bases; bases outside gene matches: 18. The germline V gene has CDR1 MNHEY and CDR2 SMNVEV (reference sequence). DNA of the CDR3: TGTGCCAGCAGTTCCGTAGGCAGGGGGCTCCGTGGTCAGGAAGCTTTCTTT. Translation: CASSSVGRGLRGQEAFF.

The chain joins TRBV2 to TRBJ2-3; TRBD2 matches 10 bases. V lost 4 bases and J lost 2; bases outside the gene matches: 12. Germline V gives CDR1 SNHLY, CDR2 FYNNEI. This CDR3 region has 18 residues. The CDR3 bases are TGTGCCAGCAGTGCAACCCTCCTAGCGGGAGCTATCACAGATACGCAGTATTTT. Translating gives CASSATLLAGAITDTQYF.

V usage is TRBV6-5 and J usage is TRBJ2-1, with TRBD2 matching 9 bases. CDR3 length: 16 residues. CDR1 MNHEY and CDR2 SVGAGI come from the germline V gene. J gave up 3 bases and V 1 base, and 4 bases lay outside the gene matches. CDR3 amino acids: CASSYFLAGSYNEQFF. The CDR3 coding sequence is TGTGCCAGCAGTTACTTCCTAGCGGGGAGCTACAATGAGCAGTTCTTC.

The chain carries TRBV7-3 and TRBJ2-3; D not certain. Germline CDR1 and CDR2: SGHTA and FQGTGA. This CDR3 is built from 16 residues. V shed 4 bases and J shed 2 bases, with 16 bases lying between them. CDR3 region: CASSSTLAESTDTQYF. The CDR3 bases are TGTGCCAGCAGCTCTACTTTGGCGGAGTCCACAGATACGCAGTATTTT.